The 29 T cell receptor beta chains below were found in one sample sequenced in a study of shared clonotypes between healthy human individuals (dated by TCRdb to the early 2020s). The library was made by the immunoSEQ multiplex PCR assay. This immuneACCESS table, as held by TCRdb, lists in-frame sequences with V and J called but not all clones. Of the missing ones, under half trace to an unresolved V gene in checked studies; the others have no known cause. The sample contains 2 million to 2.5 million clones, around 92% of them found a single time. The ten largest account for approximately 0.39% of the sample. Sequencing input: naive CD4+ T cells from PBMCs. The sample's cell subset or site label, decoded: CD45RA+ positively selected. Receptors originate from a young man in good health. Some clones in this sample may be carry-over from other donors' samples.

With respect to this clone: The same CDR3 also results from other DNA sequences found in this sample. The V gene is TRBV5-1, the J gene TRBJ1-2; D remains ambiguous. Germline CDR1 is SGHRS and CDR2 is YFSETQ. V lost 1 base and J 2 bases, leaving 9 bases between the germline ends. The CDR3 extends over 14 amino acids. The CDR3 DNA is TGCGCCAGCAGCTTGCAAGGGAGCAACTATGGCTACACCTTC. It translates to CASSLQGSNYGYTF.

V is TRBV27 and J is TRBJ1-1, with D tentatively TRBD1 (6 bases). The CDR3 is 16 amino acids. In germline, CDR1 is MNHEY, CDR2 SMNVEV (reference sequence). V was shortened by 5 bases and J by 8 bases, with 24 bases between the two germline ends. The CDR3 loop reads CASSQLYYTGKREAFF. CDR3 DNA: TGTGCCAGCAGTCAACTATACTATACAGGGAAGAGGGAAGCTTTCTTT.

This clone was seen a handful of times. Other DNA sequences in the sample encode the same CDR3. The V and J genes are TRBV5-1 and TRBJ1-5, with D maybe TRBD1 (6 bases). This CDR3 has 13 amino acids. The ends were cut back, 4 bases at V and 7 bases at J, with 12 bases in the middle. Germline V gene sequence: CDR1 SGHRS, CDR2 YFSETQ. In DNA form, the CDR3 reads TGCGCCAGCAGCCTTGAACAGGGACAGCCCCAGCATTTT. Translated, it gives CASSLEQGQPQHF.

The rearrangement uses TRBV6-5 and TRBJ2-7; 10 bases are shared with TRBD1. CDR3 size: 14 residues. Germline CDR1 is MNHEY and CDR2 is SVGAGI. V dropped 6 bases and J dropped 4; count of bases not matched to a gene: 6. The CDR3 is CASRTGQGYYEQYF. In nucleotides, the CDR3 is TGTGCCAGCAGAACGGGACAGGGGTATTACGAGCAGTACTTC.

J is TRBJ2-2 and V is TRBV5-4; D not resolved. Germline V gene data show CDR1 as SGHNT and CDR2 as YYREEE (reference sequence). The ends were cut back, 0 bases at V and 3 bases at J, with 12 bases in the middle. CDR3 length: 16 amino acids. Here the CDR3 DNA reads TGTGCCAGCAGCTTGGCCTCCCCCCCCCACACCGGGGAGCTGTTTTTT. It specifies CASSLASPPHTGELFF.

Here the CDR3 reads CAWSATGFGNQPQHF. CDR3 sequence (DNA): TGTGCCTGGAGTGCAACAGGGTTCGGCAATCAGCCCCAGCATTTT. The chain joins TRBV30 to TRBJ1-5; the D gene is possibly TRBD1 (6 bases). Germline loops: CDR1 GTSNPN, CDR2 SVGIG (reference sequence). Trimming stripped 1 base from V and 2 bases from J, with 12 bases between. The CDR3 length is 15 residues.

The rearrangement uses TRBV5-1 and TRBJ2-1; 11 nucleotides align to TRBD2. Germline CDR1 SGHRS, CDR2 YFSETQ. With V trimmed by 2 bases and J by 10 bases, 8 bases remained unmatched. The CDR3 is made up of 15 amino acids. As DNA, the CDR3 is TGCGCCAGCAGCTTAGAGACTAGCGGGACCGGGGAGCAGTTCTTC. It codes for CASSLETSGTGEQFF.

The chain uses TRBV4-1 and TRBJ2-2, with D hard to call. The germline gives CDR1 MGHRA, CDR2 YSYEKL. Trimming removed 1 base from V and 7 bases from J, with 10 bases in between. This CDR3 region has 14 residues. CDR3 bases: TGCGCCAGCAGCCAAGTGGGTGGGCGCGGGGAGCTGTTTTTT. It yields the protein CASSQVGGRGELFF.

The chain recombines TRBV7-3 with TRBJ2-2; 10 nucleotides agree with TRBD2. Per germline, CDR1 SGHTA and CDR2 FQGTGA. J was trimmed by 4 bases and V by 8 bases; bases with no gene match: 7. CDR3 length equals 15 residues. CDR3 region: CASATGTSVTGELFF. The CDR3 bases are TGTGCCAGCGCTACCGGGACTAGCGTCACCGGGGAGCTGTTTTTT.

Of note for this clone: At the DNA level, this CDR3 is encoded by other sequences in the same sample as well. The CDR3, as DNA: TGTGCCAGCAGCCGGGGGGGGCGGGGGACTGAAGCTTTCTTT. This encodes CASSRGGRGTEAFF. This chain uses TRBV6-5 with TRBJ1-1; D is possibly TRBD1 (6 bases). V dropped 6 bases and J dropped 5 bases, with 16 bases sitting between them. The CDR3 runs to 14 residues. CDR1 and CDR2 (germline): MNHEY, SVGAGI.

Points on this clone: Other DNA sequences from this sample encode an identical CDR3 as well. The CDR3 region is CASSYSGSYGYTF. The CDR3, as DNA: TGTGCCAGCAGTTACTCAGGGAGCTATGGCTACACCTTC. V gene TRBV6-6 combines with J gene TRBJ1-2; D gene unclear. The germline V gene has CDR1 MNHNY and CDR2 SVGAGI (reference sequence). The CDR3 runs 13 residues. V lost 0 bases and J 4 bases, leaving 6 bases between the germline ends.

This clone was counted a single time. The sample carries other DNA sequences with the same CDR3. This chain joins TRBV5-1 and TRBJ2-1; maybe TRBD2 (6 bases). The CDR3 contains 15 residues. V lost 0 bases, J lost 0 bases, and 7 bases lay in between. CDR1 is SGHRS and CDR2 is YFSETQ in the germline V gene. CDR3 nucleotides: TGCGCCAGCAGCTTGGAGACTAGCTCCTACAATGAGCAGTTCTTC. Translation gives CASSLETSSYNEQFF.

The CDR3 coding sequence is TGCGCCAGCAGAAAGGGACAGGGGAGCTCCTACGAGCAGTACTTC. Its protein is CASRKGQGSSYEQYF. V is TRBV5-1 and J is TRBJ2-7; 10 bases agree with TRBD1. With 5 bases clipped from V and 0 bases from J, the junction kept 5 bases outside the gene matches. The CDR3 loop spans 15 amino acids. Per the germline V gene, CDR1 is SGHRS and CDR2 is YFSETQ.

The chain's CDR3 is CAWSGGTENYGYTF. The CDR3 DNA sequence: TGTGCCTGGAGCGGAGGGACAGAGAACTATGGCTACACCTTC. The chain links TRBV30 to TRBJ1-2, with 7 bases matching TRBD1. V shed 3 bases and J 2 bases; nucleotides not matched to a gene: 6. Germline CDR1 reads GTSNPN; CDR2 reads SVGIG (reference sequence). The CDR3 consists of 14 residues.

The J gene is TRBJ2-2, the V gene TRBV6-1; TRBD2 aligns across 9 bases. The CDR3 runs 14 residues. J gave up 4 bases and V 7 bases, and 4 bases lay outside the gene matches. Germline V CDR1 and CDR2: MNHNS, SASEGT. The CDR3 coding sequence is TGTGCCAGCACAGGGACTAGCCGCACCGGGGAGCTGTTTTTT. Translated, it gives CASTGTSRTGELFF.

The table lists this clone with a few counts. The chain combines TRBV5-1 with TRBJ1-1; the D is unclear. V was trimmed by 4 bases and J by 0 bases, leaving 10 bases between them. Germline V gene lookup returns CDR1 SGHRS and CDR2 YFSETQ. This CDR3 is 14 amino acids long. The CDR3 here is CASSLRPMNTEAFF. The CDR3 DNA follows: TGCGCCAGCAGCCTGAGGCCCATGAACACTGAAGCTTTCTTT.

The chain recombines TRBV2 with TRBJ1-5, with unresolved D. Germline CDR1 SNHLY, CDR2 FYNNEI. The CDR3 is 13 amino acids. The V and J ends lost 10 bases and 4 bases respectively, with 14 bases between them. CDR3 DNA sequence: TGTGCCATCACGACGTCAGTTAATCAGCCCCAGCATTTT. The encoded protein is CAITTSVNQPQHF.

The genes are TRBV5-5 and TRBJ1-1; weak D call: TRBD1 (5 bases). This CDR3 contains 14 residues. The V end lost 0 bases, the J end lost 3 bases, and 9 bases lay between the germline ends. Germline V lookup: CDR1 SGHKS, CDR2 YYEKEE (reference sequence). The CDR3 protein is CASSLVTGDTEAFF. CDR3 nucleotide sequence: TGTGCCAGCAGCTTGGTAACGGGGGACACTGAAGCTTTCTTT.

This chain joins TRBV7-2 and TRBJ2-7; no clear D. CDR3 length: 15 residues. Per germline, CDR1 SGHTA and CDR2 FQGNSA. Trimming removed 5 bases at V and 6 bases at J, with 20 bases between. The CDR3 loop reads CASSPNGWYYSEQYF. The CDR3 nucleotides read TGTGCCAGCAGCCCAAATGGATGGTACTACTCCGAGCAGTACTTC.

The CDR3 reads CASRGGGRKNQPQHF. The CDR3 coding sequence is TGTGCCAGCAGAGGAGGGGGACGGAAAAATCAGCCCCAGCATTTT. The V gene is TRBV28, the J gene TRBJ1-5; D is possibly TRBD1 (6 bases). V shed 6 bases and J shed 4 bases, with 16 bases lying between them. The CDR3 consists of 15 residues. Germline values: CDR1 MDHEN, CDR2 SYDVKM.

V and J are TRBV27 and TRBJ2-3; D is perhaps TRBD2 (5 bases). V was clipped by 6 bases and J by 7 bases, with 11 bases between them. The V gene's germline CDR1 is MNHEY and CDR2 SMNVEV (reference sequence). The CDR3 consists of 12 residues. The CDR3 DNA reads TGTGCCAGCAGGCCCGAGGGAAATACGCAGTATTTT. Its protein is CASRPEGNTQYF.

V is TRBV4-1 and J is TRBJ2-5; TRBD1 agrees at 7 bases. The closer fit of TRBJ2-7 to the DNA end suggests the J call may be wrong. The germline V gene has CDR1 MGHRA and CDR2 YSYEKL. This CDR3 spans 14 amino acids. The CDR3 region has the DNA TGCGCCAGCAGCCAAGCAGGGGGCTCCTACGAGCAGTACTTC. Its translation: CASSQAGGSYEQYF.

This clone was counted once. V gene TRBV5-1 combines with J gene TRBJ1-1, with 7 bases fitting TRBD1. V shed 1 base, J shed 1 base, and the junction held 7 bases outside the gene matches. Germline CDR1 and CDR2: SGHRS and YFSETQ. This CDR3 region has 16 residues. The CDR3 reads CASSLPPGQPNTEAFF. CDR3 coding DNA: TGCGCCAGCAGCTTGCCTCCGGGACAGCCGAACACTGAAGCTTTCTTT.

The V call is TRBV7-9, the J call TRBJ1-1; weak D call: TRBD1 (6 bases). V lost 5 bases and J 1 base, leaving 17 bases between the germline ends. This CDR3 comprises 16 residues. CDR1 is SEHNR and CDR2 is FQNEAQ in the germline V gene (reference sequence). CDR3 region: CASSQTSPGANTEAFF. The CDR3 nucleotides are TGTGCCAGCAGCCAGACCTCCCCGGGGGCGAACACTGAAGCTTTCTTT.

The rearrangement uses TRBV6-1 and TRBJ2-5, with 14 bases fitting TRBD2. The junction had 7 bases not matched to a gene; V was cut back by 6 bases and J by 7 bases. The CDR3 has 15 residues. Looked up from germline, CDR1 is MNHNS and CDR2 is SASEGT. Here the CDR3 reads CASRGLAGEAGTQYF. In DNA form, the CDR3 reads TGTGCCAGCAGGGGACTAGCGGGAGAGGCGGGGACCCAGTACTTC.

V usage is TRBV10-3 and J usage is TRBJ2-7, with D uncertain. V lost 5 bases, J lost 2 bases, and 16 bases lay in between. Germline V gives CDR1 ENHRY, CDR2 SYGVKD. The length of the CDR3 is 15 residues. The CDR3 DNA sequence: TGTGCCATCAGTCCCCCCCCGGGCCTAGCCTACGAGCAGTACTTC. Its protein product is CAISPPPGLAYEQYF.

This clone was counted a few times. V gene TRBV19 combines with J gene TRBJ2-1; perhaps TRBD1 as D (5 bases). The germline gives CDR1 LNHDA, CDR2 SQIVND (reference sequence). Between the trimmed V and J ends, which lost 5 bases and 7 bases, there was a span of 18 bases. The CDR3 covers 15 residues. CDR3 residues: CASSPMREPGNEQFF. The DNA of the CDR3 is TGTGCCAGTAGTCCCATGCGCGAACCAGGGAATGAGCAGTTCTTC. Drawing the rest from reference TRBV19 and TRBJ2-1, the complete variable domain is DGGITQSPKYLFRKEGQNVTLSCEQNLNHDAMYWYRQDPGQGLRLIYYSQIVNDFQKGDIAEGYSVSREKKESFPLTVTSAQKNPTAFYLCASSPMREPGNEQFFGPGTRLTVL.

This clone was observed once. The rearrangement links TRBV6-6 to TRBJ1-5; no clear D. This CDR3 is built from 13 residues. CDR1 and CDR2 (germline): MNHNY, SVGAGI (reference sequence). V lost 5 bases and J lost 5, with 10 bases in between. The CDR3 protein is CASSTYTDQPQHF. CDR3 sequence (DNA): TGTGCCAGCAGTACCTACACGGATCAGCCCCAGCATTTT.

This chain uses TRBV5-1 with TRBJ2-7, with TRBD2 matching 12 bases. With 0 bases clipped from V and 5 bases from J, the junction kept 3 bases outside the gene matches. This CDR3 region has 15 residues. Germline assignment: CDR1 SGHRS and CDR2 YFSETQ. CDR3 amino acids: CASSLGLAGDDEQYF. CDR3 sequence (DNA): TGCGCCAGCAGCTTGGGACTAGCGGGAGACGACGAGCAGTACTTC.